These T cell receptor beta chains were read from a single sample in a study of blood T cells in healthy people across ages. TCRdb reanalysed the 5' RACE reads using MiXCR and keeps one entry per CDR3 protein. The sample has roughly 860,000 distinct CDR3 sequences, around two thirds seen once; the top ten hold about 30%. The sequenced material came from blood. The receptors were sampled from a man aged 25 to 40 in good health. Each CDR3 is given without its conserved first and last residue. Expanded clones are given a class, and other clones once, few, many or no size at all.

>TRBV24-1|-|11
ATSDPRSYEQY
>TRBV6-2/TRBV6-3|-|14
ASSLLTGESSYEQY
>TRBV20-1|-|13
SARAPDSHYNEQF
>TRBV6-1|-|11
ASSEWGAHEQY
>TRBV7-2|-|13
ASSSNYLSTDTQY
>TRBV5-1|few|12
ASSLGGKNQPQH
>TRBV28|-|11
ASSRGHDYGYT
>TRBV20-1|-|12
SASRGRGNQPQH
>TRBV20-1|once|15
SARDGALAGAYNEQF
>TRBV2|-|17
ASSEARGLNSGTRRGYT
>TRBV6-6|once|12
ASSPTTGSEKLF
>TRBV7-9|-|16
TSSLVPGSKTGVGTQY
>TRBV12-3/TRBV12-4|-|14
ASSPDGPTGANVLT
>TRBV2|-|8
ASISYEQY
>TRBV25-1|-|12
ASSRGGWNTEAF
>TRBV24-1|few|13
ATSAPETGHYEQY
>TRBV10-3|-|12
AIKEGLERNEQY
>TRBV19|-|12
ASSMGRSNQPQH
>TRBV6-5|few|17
ASSYKRFREVPDAYEQY
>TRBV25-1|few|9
ASSRAGGYT
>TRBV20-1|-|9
SATLGDEQF
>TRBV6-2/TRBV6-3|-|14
ASSYPSGLAYGEQF
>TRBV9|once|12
ASSVDLAANEQY
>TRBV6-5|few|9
ASSGSGEQY
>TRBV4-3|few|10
ASSQDPNEQF
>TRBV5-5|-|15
ASSLRREGPLLYEQY
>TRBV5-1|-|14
ASSWGRDGVGYEQY
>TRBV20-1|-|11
SASEVLNYGYT
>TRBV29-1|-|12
SVEDRGRGDTQY
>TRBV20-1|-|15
SARDSPRGWLGETQY
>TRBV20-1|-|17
SARDIRSATSGGGYEQF
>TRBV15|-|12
ATSAVGGSYEQY
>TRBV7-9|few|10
ASSLGVREQY
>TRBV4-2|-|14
ASSQGSQGRAYEQY
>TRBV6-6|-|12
ASSDGTPGDTQY
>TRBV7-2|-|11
ASSLNQDTTQY
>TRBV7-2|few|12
ASSLGLAWETQY
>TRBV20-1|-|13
SAEISSGGSWTQY
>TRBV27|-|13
ASSPRDRTNYGYT
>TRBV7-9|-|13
ASTVSNSGGDTQY
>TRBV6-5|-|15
ASSYLLGGTGSETQY